The next 7 T cell receptor beta chains were all read from a single sample in a study of T cells in Graves' hyperthyroidism and ophthalmopathy. RNA transcripts gave rise to amplified TCR beta CDR3 regions. The TCR CDR3 was amplified in a first-round RT-PCR using the HTBI primer set. TCRdb reprocessed the multiplex PCR reads via MiXCR and lists one record per CDR3 protein. The sample gives about 290,000 distinct CDR3 sequences, about 13% of which show up once; approximately 7.9% is in the top ten. The source material was blood. These TCRs come from a woman aged 40 to 50 with Graves' hyperthyroidism.

The rearrangement links TRBV6-1 to TRBJ1-6, with D perhaps TRBD1 (6 bases). The CDR3 covers 14 residues. V lost 5 bases, J lost 8 bases, and 13 bases lay in between. CDR1 is MNHNS, CDR2 SASEGT, per germline. As DNA, the CDR3 is TGTGCCAGCAGTAGATCGACAGGTTATTCACCCCTCCACTTT. Translation: CASSRSTGYSPLHF.

This clonotype was found a few times. The rearrangement uses TRBV4-2 and TRBJ2-5; the match to TRBD2 covers 14 bases. The CDR3 extends over 17 amino acids. Germline values: CDR1 LGHNA, CDR2 YNFKEQ. Unmatched junction bases numbered 9, after V lost 4 bases and J lost 5 bases. The CDR3 region has the DNA TGTGCCAGCAGCCGGGGACTAGCGGGAGTTGCGGAGGAGACCCAGTACTTC. This codes for CASSRGLAGVAEETQYF.

In this sample, this clonotype turned up many times. The V call is TRBV9, the J call TRBJ1-5; D is uncertain. CDR1 SGDLS and CDR2 YYNGEE come from the germline V gene. Between the trimmed V and J ends, which lost 0 bases and 7 bases, there was a span of 14 bases. This CDR3 region has 15 residues. CDR3 residues: CASSVGGGGRQPQHF. As DNA, the CDR3 is TGTGCCAGCAGCGTAGGAGGTGGAGGAAGACAGCCCCAGCATTTT.

This clonotype was found a few times. The chain carries TRBV19 and TRBJ2-5; D is undetermined. Germline V CDR1 and CDR2: LNHDA, SQIVND (reference sequence). Trimming left V 1 base short and J 1 base short, with 7 bases between. The CDR3 has 14 amino acids. This chain's CDR3 is CASSIAGFQETQYF. Written as DNA, the CDR3 is TGTGCCAGTAGTATAGCAGGTTTCCAAGAGACCCAGTACTTC.

This clonotype has a count of ten or more. The chain uses TRBV7-8 and TRBJ1-6; 7 bases fit TRBD1. J lost 7 bases, V lost 7 bases, and 7 bases had no gene match. Germline assignment: CDR1 SGHVS and CDR2 FQNEAQ. The CDR3 is 14 residues long. This chain's CDR3 is CASNTGDANSPLHF. The CDR3 DNA sequence: TGTGCCAGCAACACAGGGGACGCCAATTCACCCCTCCACTTT. The whole variable domain, remainder taken from reference TRBV7-8 and TRBJ1-6, is GAGVSQSPRYKVAKRGQDVALRCDPISGHVSLFWYQQALGQGPEFLTYFQNEAQLDKSGLPSDRFFAERPEGSVSTLKIQRTQQEDSAVYLCASNTGDANSPLHFGNGTRLTVT.

In its sample, this clonotype was seen many times. The chain uses TRBV3-1 and TRBJ1-3; D is uncertain. Per the germline V gene, CDR1 is LGHDT and CDR2 is YNNKEL (reference sequence). Trimming removed 6 bases from V and 0 bases from J, with 12 bases in between. The CDR3 contains 15 residues. In DNA, the CDR3 is TGTGCCAGCAGTCAGGATCCCACCTCTGGAAACACCATATATTTT. This sequence encodes CASSQDPTSGNTIYF.

This clonotype was picked up many times. This rearrangement joins TRBV11-1 to TRBJ1-2, with a tentative D call TRBD1 (5 bases). Germline CDR1 reads SGHAT; CDR2 reads FQDESV (reference sequence). V dropped 5 bases and J dropped 8 bases, with 18 bases sitting between them. The CDR3 runs to 14 residues. This chain's CDR3 is CASSPSGPGGGYTF. As DNA, the CDR3 is TGTGCCAGCAGCCCTTCGGGGCCCGGTGGGGGCTACACCTTC.